A selection of T cell receptor beta chains follows, all from one sample in a study of PD-L1 blockade in urothelial cancer. Sequencing used immunoSEQ multiplex PCR; TCRdb keeps in-frame clones, though not all of them. The table lists 30,000 to 45,000 clones, about 93% of them singletons. Specimen: PBMCs, collected around atezolizumab (anti-PD-L1) treatment. Every receptor here comes from a man aged 65 to 85 with urothelial cancer. The CDR3 runs from the conserved cysteine through the conserved F or W.

V,length,CDR3
TRBV7-8,16,CASSNQQKTGGTEAFF
TRBV5-8,16,CASSMERDRFYNEQFF
TRBV5-1,17,CASSLGNGPGSYNEQFF
TRBV5-4,15,CASSLGAAANTEAFF
TRBV28,13,CASSRPPGNEQFF
TRBV12-5,17,CASGLPLGQGKTGELFF
TRBV5-5,13,CASGDRAENTIYF
TRBV6-5,14,CASSRADYAYEQYF
TRBV19,12,CASSTRQETQYF
TRBV6-1,15,CASRGAAGNTGELFF
TRBV7-3,13,CASSPGGAYEQYF
TRBV27,16,CASREGGRPRSYEQYF
TRBV18,15,CASSAGQGGYNEQFF
TRBV18,15,CASSPGTELNYGYTF
TRBV5-1,14,CASSLAGGGSPLHF
TRBV7-3,16,CASSLNRATRAGELFF
TRBV6-1,12,CASRDRLAEQFF
TRBV20-1,10,CSASGHEQYF
TRBV11-2,13,CASSPGIEETQYF
TRBV5-1,14,CASSSEQGGTEAFF
TRBV29-1,10,CSALTLEQFF
TRBV18,15,CASSPTSSLQETQYF
TRBV7-9,11,CASSFRREQFF
TRBV6-5,14,CASSYGTANYGYTF
TRBV5-4,14,CASSLEGFAREQYF
TRBV18,15,CASSPDGSSYNEQFF
TRBV19,14,CASSSQGAGYGYTF
TRBV5-1,14,CASSLGGIGQPQHF
TRBV9,14,CASSGDRGDQPQHF
TRBV19,15,CASSMVGRAGQPQHF
TRBV5-6,14,CASSFGRQAYEQYF
TRBV27,12,CASSSSGAGYTF
TRBV9,15,CASSDGTRGSETQYF
TRBV29-1,16,CSVSEQPLINTGELFF
TRBV5-1,17,CASSLASGLAGRDTQYF
TRBV7-2,15,CASSSYAGYSYEQYF
TRBV6-6,13,CASSNPVVYEQYF
TRBV28,13,CASRWGGEETQYF
TRBV7-9,13,CASSLENLDGYTF
TRBV5-1,15,CASSLVSGGLSKQYF
TRBV7-7,14,CAIAPRGVRETQYF